This TCR beta chain appears in the sequencing data of a study of OX40 agonist ivuxolimab in advanced cancers. Study context: Patients achieving partial responses numbered three: one hepatocellular carcinoma case and two cutaneous melanoma cases. Broader study findings: Relative to CD4+, CD8+ T cells held more expanded clones on average. People who partly responded at 0.1-3.0 mg/kg had some of the least clonal expansion seen. Dosing at 0.1 to 3.0 mg/kg was accompanied by clonal expansion of CD4+ and CD8+ blood T cells by week 6.

CDR3 length: 15 amino acids. Looked up from germline, CDR1 is GTSNPN and CDR2 is SVGIG (reference sequence). V gave up 2 bases and J gave up 0 bases, with 13 bases separating them. Clones were read by immunoSEQ multiplex PCR, and TCRdb kept only the in-frame ones, dropping some. The sample lists over 55,000 clones, 89% seen once, with about 1% in the top ten. A remark on this clone: The antigen remains unidentified.

The receptor comes from an adult with an advanced solid tumor such as melanoma, head and neck, liver or kidney cancer. The rearrangement uses TRBV30 and TRBJ1-2, with D possibly being TRBD1 (5 bases). Sequencing was performed on CD4+ or CD8+ T cells sorted from blood, taken in a trial of the OX40 agonist ivuxolimab. DNA for the CDR3: TGTGCCTGGAGTTCGCCGGGACGGTCTAACTATGGCTACACCTTC. It codes for CAWSSPGRSNYGYTF.